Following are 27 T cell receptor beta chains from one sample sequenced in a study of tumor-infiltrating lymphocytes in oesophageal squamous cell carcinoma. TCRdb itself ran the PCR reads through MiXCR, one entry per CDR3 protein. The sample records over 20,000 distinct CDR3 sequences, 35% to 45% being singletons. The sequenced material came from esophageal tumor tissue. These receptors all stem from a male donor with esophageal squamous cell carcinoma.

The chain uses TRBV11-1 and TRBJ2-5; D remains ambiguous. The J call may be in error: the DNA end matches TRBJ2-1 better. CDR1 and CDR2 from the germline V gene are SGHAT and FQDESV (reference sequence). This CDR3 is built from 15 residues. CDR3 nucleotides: TGTGCCAGCAGCCAAGACCAGAGCTCCTACAATGAGCAGTTCTTC. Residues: CASSQDQSSYNEQFF.

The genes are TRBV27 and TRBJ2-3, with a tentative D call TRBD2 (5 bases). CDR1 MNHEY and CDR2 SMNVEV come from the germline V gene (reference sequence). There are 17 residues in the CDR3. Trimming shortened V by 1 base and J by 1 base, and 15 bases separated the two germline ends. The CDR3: CASSLYPTGFGTDTQYF. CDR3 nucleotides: TGTGCCAGCAGTTTATACCCCACGGGATTTGGCACAGATACGCAGTATTTT.

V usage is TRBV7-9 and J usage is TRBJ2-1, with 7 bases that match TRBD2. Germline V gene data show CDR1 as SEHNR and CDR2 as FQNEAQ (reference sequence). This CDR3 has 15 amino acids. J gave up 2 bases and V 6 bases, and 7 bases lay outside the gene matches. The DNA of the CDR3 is TGTGCCAGCAGTCCTCCGGGGGGAACCTACAATGAGCAGTTCTTC. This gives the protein CASSPPGGTYNEQFF.

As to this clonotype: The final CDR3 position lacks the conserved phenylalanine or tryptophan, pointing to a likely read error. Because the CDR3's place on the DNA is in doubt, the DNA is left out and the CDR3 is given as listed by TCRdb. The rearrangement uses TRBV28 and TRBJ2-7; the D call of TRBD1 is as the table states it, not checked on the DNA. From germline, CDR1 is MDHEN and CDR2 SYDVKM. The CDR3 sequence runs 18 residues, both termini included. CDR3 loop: CASSLWTGRGNYGYTFGS.

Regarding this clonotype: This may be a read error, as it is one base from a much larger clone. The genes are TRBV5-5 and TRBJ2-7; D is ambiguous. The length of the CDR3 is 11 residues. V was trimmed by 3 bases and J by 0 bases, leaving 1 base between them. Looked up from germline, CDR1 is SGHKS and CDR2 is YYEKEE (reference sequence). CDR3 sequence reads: CASSSSYEQYF. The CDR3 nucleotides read TGTGCCAGCAGCTCCTCCTACGAGCAGTACTTC.

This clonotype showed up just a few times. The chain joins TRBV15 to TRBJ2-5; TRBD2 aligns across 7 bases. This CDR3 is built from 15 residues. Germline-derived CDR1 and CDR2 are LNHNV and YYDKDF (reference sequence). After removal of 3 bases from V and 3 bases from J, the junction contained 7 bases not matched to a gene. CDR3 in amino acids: CATSSSGTTEETQYF. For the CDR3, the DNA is TGTGCCACCAGCAGCTCCGGGACTACCGAAGAGACCCAGTACTTC.

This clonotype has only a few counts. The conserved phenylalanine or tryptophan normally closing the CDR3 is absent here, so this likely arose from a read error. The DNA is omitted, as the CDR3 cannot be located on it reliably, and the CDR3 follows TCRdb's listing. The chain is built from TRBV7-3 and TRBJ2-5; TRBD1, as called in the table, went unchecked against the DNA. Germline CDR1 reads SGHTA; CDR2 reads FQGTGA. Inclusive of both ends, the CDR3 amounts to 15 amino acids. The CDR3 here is CASSLGANSPLHFGN.

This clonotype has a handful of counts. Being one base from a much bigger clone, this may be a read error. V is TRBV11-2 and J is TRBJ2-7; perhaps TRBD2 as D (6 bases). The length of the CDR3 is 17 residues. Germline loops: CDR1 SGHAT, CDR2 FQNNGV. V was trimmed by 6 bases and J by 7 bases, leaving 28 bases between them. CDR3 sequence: CASRQSLAGSSYNEQYF. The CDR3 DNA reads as TGTGCCAGCAGGCAAAGCTTGGCGGGAAGCTCCTACAATGAGCAGTACTTC.

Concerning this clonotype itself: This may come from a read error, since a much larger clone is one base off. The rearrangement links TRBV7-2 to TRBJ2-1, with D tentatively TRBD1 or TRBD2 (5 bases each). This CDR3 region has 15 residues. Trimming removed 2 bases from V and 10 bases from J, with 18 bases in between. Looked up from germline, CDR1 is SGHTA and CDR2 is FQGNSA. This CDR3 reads CASSLKFRDPSEQFF. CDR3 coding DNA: TGTGCCAGCAGCTTAAAGTTTCGGGACCCGTCCGAGCAGTTCTTC.

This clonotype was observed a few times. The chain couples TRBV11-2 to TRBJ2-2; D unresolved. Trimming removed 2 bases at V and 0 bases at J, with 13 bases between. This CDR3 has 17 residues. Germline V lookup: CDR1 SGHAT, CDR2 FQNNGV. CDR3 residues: CASSLRGGCANTGELFF. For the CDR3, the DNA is TGTGCCAGCAGCTTACGCGGTGGCTGTGCGAACACCGGGGAGCTGTTTTTT.

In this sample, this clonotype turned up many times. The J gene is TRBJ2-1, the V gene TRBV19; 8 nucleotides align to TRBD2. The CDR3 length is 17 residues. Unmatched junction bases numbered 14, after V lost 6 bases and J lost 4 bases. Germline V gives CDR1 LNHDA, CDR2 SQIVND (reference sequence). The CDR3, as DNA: TGTGCCAGTAGCCTCCGGGGGGGCCCGCGGGGTTACAATGAGCAGTTCTTC. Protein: CASSLRGGPRGYNEQFF.

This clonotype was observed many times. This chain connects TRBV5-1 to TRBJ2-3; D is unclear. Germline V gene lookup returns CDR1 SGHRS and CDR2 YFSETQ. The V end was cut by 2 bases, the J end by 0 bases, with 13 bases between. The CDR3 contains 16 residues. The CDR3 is CASSFSSFSSTDTQYF. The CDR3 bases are TGCGCCAGCAGCTTTTCTAGTTTCTCTAGCACAGATACGCAGTATTTT. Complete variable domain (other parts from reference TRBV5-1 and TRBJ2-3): KAGVTQTPRYLIKTRGQQVTLSCSPISGHRSVSWYQQTPGQGLQFLFEYFSETQRNKGNFPGRFSGRQFSNSRSEMNVSTLELGDSALYLCASSFSSFSSTDTQYFGPGTRLTVL.

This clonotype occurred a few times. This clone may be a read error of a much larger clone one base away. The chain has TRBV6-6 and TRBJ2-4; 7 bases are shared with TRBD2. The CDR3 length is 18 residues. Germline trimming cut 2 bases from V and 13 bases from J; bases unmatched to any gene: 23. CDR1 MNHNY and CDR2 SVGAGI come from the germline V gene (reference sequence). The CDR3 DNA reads TGTGCCAGCAGTTACCCCAGAGGGGTGAGCGGGGAGGGTTCTGAGCAGTACTTC. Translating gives CASSYPRGVSGEGSEQYF.

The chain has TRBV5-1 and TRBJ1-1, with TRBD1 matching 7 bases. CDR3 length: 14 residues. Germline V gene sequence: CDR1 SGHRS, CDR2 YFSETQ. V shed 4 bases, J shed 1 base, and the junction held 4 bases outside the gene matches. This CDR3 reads CASSDYRGNTEAFF. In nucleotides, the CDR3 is TGCGCCAGCAGCGACTACAGGGGGAACACTGAAGCTTTCTTT.

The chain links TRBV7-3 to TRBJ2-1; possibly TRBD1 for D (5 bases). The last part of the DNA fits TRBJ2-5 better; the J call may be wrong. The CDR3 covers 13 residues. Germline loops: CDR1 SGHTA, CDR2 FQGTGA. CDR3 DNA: TGTGCCAGCAGCTTACAGGGCGATGAGACCCAGTACTTC. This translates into CASSLQGDETQYF.

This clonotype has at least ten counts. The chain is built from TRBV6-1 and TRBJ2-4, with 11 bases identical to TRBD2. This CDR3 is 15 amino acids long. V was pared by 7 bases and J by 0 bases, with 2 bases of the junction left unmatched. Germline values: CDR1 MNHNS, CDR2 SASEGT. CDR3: CASKGLAGAKNIQYF. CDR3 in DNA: TGTGCCAGCAAAGGACTAGCGGGAGCCAAAAACATTCAGTACTTC.

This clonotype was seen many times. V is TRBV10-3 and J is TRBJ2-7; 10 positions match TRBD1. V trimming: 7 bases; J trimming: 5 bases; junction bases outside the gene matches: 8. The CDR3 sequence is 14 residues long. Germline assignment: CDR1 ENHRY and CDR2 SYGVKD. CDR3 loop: CAITPGQGRHEQYF. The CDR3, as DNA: TGTGCCATCACTCCGGGACAGGGGCGACACGAGCAGTACTTC.

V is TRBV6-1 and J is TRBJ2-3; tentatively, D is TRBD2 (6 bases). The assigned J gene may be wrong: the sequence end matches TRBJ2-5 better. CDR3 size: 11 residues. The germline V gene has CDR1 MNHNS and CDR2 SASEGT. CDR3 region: CASSEGGTQYF. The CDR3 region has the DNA TGTGCCAGCAGTGAGGGGGGGACCCAGTACTTC.

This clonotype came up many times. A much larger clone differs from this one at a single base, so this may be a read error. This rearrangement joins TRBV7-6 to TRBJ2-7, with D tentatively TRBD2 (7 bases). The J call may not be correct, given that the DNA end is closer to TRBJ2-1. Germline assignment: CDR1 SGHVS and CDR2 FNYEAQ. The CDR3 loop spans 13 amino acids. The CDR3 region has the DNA TGTGCCAGCAGCAGGGGGGGATTCTACGAGCAGTTCTTC. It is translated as CASSRGGFYEQFF.

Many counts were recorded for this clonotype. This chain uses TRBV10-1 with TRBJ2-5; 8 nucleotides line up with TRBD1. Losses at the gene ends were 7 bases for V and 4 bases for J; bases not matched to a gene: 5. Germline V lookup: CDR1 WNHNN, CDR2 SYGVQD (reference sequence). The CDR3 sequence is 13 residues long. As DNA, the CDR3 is TGCGCCAGCAATGACAGGGGTTTAGAGACCCAGTACTTC. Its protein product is CASNDRGLETQYF.

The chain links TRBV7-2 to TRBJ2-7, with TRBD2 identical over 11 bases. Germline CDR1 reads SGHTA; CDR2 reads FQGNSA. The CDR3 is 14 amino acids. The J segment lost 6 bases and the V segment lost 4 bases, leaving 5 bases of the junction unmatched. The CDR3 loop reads CASSSSLAGAEQYF. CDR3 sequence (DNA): TGTGCCAGCAGCTCCTCACTAGCGGGAGCCGAGCAGTACTTC.

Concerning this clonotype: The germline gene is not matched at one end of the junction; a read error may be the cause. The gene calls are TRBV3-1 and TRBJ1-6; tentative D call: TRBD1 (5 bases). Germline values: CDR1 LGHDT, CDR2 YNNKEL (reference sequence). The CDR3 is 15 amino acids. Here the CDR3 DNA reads TGTGCCAGCAGCCCCCAGGGATACTATAATTCACCCCTCCACTTC. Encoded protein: CASSPQGYYNSPLHF.

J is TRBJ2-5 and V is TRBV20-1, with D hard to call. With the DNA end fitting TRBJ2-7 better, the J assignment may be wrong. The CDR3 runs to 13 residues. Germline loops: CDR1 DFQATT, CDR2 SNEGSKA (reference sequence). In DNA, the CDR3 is TGCAGTGCTACCAGCGTTACTGCCTACGAGCAGTACTTC. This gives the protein CSATSVTAYEQYF.

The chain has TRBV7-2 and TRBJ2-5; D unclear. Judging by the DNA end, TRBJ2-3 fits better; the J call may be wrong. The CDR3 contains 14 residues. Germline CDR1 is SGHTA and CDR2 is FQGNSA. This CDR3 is CASSYTATQDTQYF. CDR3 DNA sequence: TGTGCCAGCAGCTACACAGCGACGCAAGATACGCAGTATTTT.

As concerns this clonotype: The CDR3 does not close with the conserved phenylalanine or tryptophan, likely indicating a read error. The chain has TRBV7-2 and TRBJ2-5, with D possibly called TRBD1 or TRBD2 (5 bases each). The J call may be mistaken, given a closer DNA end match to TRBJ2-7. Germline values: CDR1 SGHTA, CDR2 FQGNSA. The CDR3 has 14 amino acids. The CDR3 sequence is CASSSGTETYEQYL. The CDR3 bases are TGTGCCAGCAGCTCAGGGACGGAGACCTACGAGCAGTACTTA.

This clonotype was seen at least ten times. The CDR3 sequence: CASSSYRGLGTGELFF. The CDR3 nucleotides read TGTGCCAGCAGCTCTTACAGGGGGCTTGGCACCGGGGAGCTGTTTTTT. The V gene is TRBV7-3, the J gene TRBJ2-2; 9 bases align to TRBD1. V lost 4 bases to trimming and J lost 4 bases; unmatched junction nucleotides: 7. CDR1 SGHTA and CDR2 FQGTGA come from the germline V gene. The CDR3 covers 16 residues. Full variable domain (remainder filled in from reference TRBV7-3 and TRBJ2-2): GAGVSQTPSNKVTEKGKYVELRCDPISGHTALYWYRQSLGQGPEFLIYFQGTGAADDSGLPNDRFFAVRPEGSVSTLKIQRTERGDSAVYLCASSSYRGLGTGELFFGEGSRLTVL.

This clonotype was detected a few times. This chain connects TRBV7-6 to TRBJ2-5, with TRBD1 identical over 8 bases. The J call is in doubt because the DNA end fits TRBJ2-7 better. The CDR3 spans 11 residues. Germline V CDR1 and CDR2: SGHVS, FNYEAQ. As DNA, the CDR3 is TGTGCCAGCAGCACAGGGGGCGAGCAGTACTTC. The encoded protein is CASSTGGEQYF.